These 17 T cell receptor beta chains came from one sample sequenced in a study of CD8+ T cells in alopecia areata. The sample's treatment: oral pan-JAK inhibitor, 5-10 mg twice daily. Sequencing templates came from extracted RNA that was reverse transcribed into cDNA. Assay: immunoSEQ multiplex PCR; the TCRdb copy retains only in-frame clones and omits some. The sample records 40,000 to 45,000 clones, around nine tenths being singletons. Sequencing used CD8+ T cells sorted from blood, obtained at week 24, from a patient treated with tofacitinib. These receptors all come from a human donor with alopecia areata.

V and J are TRBV28 and TRBJ2-4; 9 bases match TRBD1. V lost 5 bases, J lost 0 bases, and 8 bases stayed unmatched. The CDR3 is 17 residues long. Germline values: CDR1 MDHEN, CDR2 SYDVKM. The CDR3 region is CASSEGQGFIAKNIQYF. CDR3 nucleotide sequence: TGTGCCAGCAGTGAGGGACAGGGCTTTATAGCCAAAAACATTCAGTACTTC.

CDR3: CASSLDPGETQYF. In nucleotides, the CDR3 is TGTGCCAGCAGCTTAGATCCGGGGGAGACCCAGTACTTC. This chain connects TRBV7-9 to TRBJ2-5; D is perhaps TRBD2 (5 bases). Trimming took off 1 base at V and 5 bases at J, with 8 bases between the two ends. CDR3 length: 13 residues. Germline V gene lookup returns CDR1 SEHNR and CDR2 FQNEAQ (reference sequence).

V and J are TRBV10-3 and TRBJ2-7, with 7 bases identical to TRBD1. This CDR3 comprises 13 residues. Germline V gene sequence: CDR1 ENHRY, CDR2 SYGVKD. The V and J ends lost 8 bases and 1 base, in that order; junction bases with no gene match: 5. The CDR3 protein is CAIGQGVSYEQYF. The DNA of the CDR3 is TGTGCCATCGGGCAGGGGGTTTCCTACGAGCAGTACTTC.

The CDR3 DNA reads TGTGCCAGCAGCCAAGAAGGACTGGATGGACAGGGTGATGGCTACACCTTC. Amino acids: CASSQEGLDGQGDGYTF. The rearrangement joins TRBV4-2 to TRBJ1-2, with TRBD1 matching 8 bases. The CDR3 totals 17 residues. After removal of 0 bases from V and 6 bases from J, the junction contained 12 bases not matched to a gene. Looked up from germline, CDR1 is LGHNA and CDR2 is YNFKEQ.

V is TRBV25-1 and J is TRBJ2-1, with 7 nucleotides matching TRBD1. The trim removed 5 bases at V and 3 bases at J, leaving 10 bases unmatched. Germline CDR1 reads MGHDK; CDR2 reads SYGVNS. The CDR3 totals 16 residues. CDR3 amino acids: CASSPPGTVNYNEQFF. CDR3 nucleotide sequence: TGTGCCAGCAGTCCCCCCGGGACAGTTAACTACAATGAGCAGTTCTTC. Together with reference TRBV25-1 and TRBJ2-1, the CDR3 gives the full variable domain: EADIYQTPRYLVIGTGKKITLECSQTMGHDKMYWYQQDPGMELHLIHYSYGVNSTEKGDLSSESTVSRIRTEHFPLTLESARPSHTSQYLCASSPPGTVNYNEQFFGPGTRLTVL.

The rearrangement joins TRBV7-9 to TRBJ2-1, with 9 nucleotides matching TRBD1. The CDR3 loop spans 17 amino acids. CDR1 and CDR2 from the germline V gene are SEHNR and FQNEAQ (reference sequence). J gave up 9 bases and V 8 bases, and 20 bases lay outside the gene matches. In nucleotides, the CDR3 is TGTGCCAGCCCACCAAAGGGACAGGGTCCTCGATTGGGTGAGCAGTTCTTC. Translating gives CASPPKGQGPRLGEQFF.

This clone has just one count. The rearrangement uses TRBV27 and TRBJ2-4; D ambiguous. The CDR3 has 13 residues. Per germline, CDR1 MNHEY and CDR2 SMNVEV (reference sequence). The V end lost 4 bases, the J end lost 5 bases, and 9 bases lay between the germline ends. DNA for the CDR3: TGTGCCAGCAGTTCCGGCAAGGAAAACATTCAGTACTTC. This sequence encodes CASSSGKENIQYF.

The chain recombines TRBV27 with TRBJ2-7; 7 nucleotides agree with TRBD1. V dropped 0 bases and J dropped 3; count of bases not matched to a gene: 5. CDR1 is MNHEY, CDR2 SMNVEV, per germline (reference sequence). This CDR3 is built from 15 residues. The CDR3 DNA reads as TGTGCCAGCAGTTTATCCCACGACAGGGTCTACGAGCAGTACTTC. It specifies CASSLSHDRVYEQYF.

The V gene is TRBV7-9, the J gene TRBJ2-1; D gene ambiguous. Germline V CDR1 and CDR2: SEHNR, FQNEAQ (reference sequence). V gave up 8 bases and J gave up 8 bases, with 19 bases separating them. This CDR3 is built from 14 residues. The CDR3 nucleotides are TGTGCCAGCCCGAAGGGCGCCGTAATGTATGAGCAGTTCTTC. Translating it yields CASPKGAVMYEQFF.

This rearrangement joins TRBV25-1 to TRBJ2-1, with D possibly TRBD1 on 5 matching bases. V was trimmed by 6 bases and J by 0 bases, leaving 12 bases between them. The CDR3 is 15 amino acids. Germline V CDR1 and CDR2: MGHDK, SYGVNS. CDR3: CASRAPDSSYNEQFF. The CDR3 DNA reads TGTGCCAGCAGGGCGCCCGACAGCTCCTACAATGAGCAGTTCTTC.

The chain combines TRBV6-5 with TRBJ2-7, with D hard to call. The CDR3 covers 12 residues. The V gene lost 5 bases and the J gene lost 3 bases, with 8 bases spanning the gap. Germline CDR1 MNHEY, CDR2 SVGAGI. The DNA of the CDR3 is TGTGCCAGCAGTCCCATGGGCTACGAGCAGTACTTC. It specifies CASSPMGYEQYF.

This clone was picked up a small number of times. The chain recombines TRBV5-8 with TRBJ2-5; the D gene is possibly TRBD2 (6 bases). Germline assignment: CDR1 SGHTS and CDR2 YDEGEE. This CDR3 is built from 14 residues. V shed 3 bases and J shed 0 bases, with 9 bases lying between them. The CDR3 bases are TGTGCCAGCAGCTCCGCGGGGTACCAAGAGACCCAGTACTTC. Protein sequence: CASSSAGYQETQYF.

The chain couples TRBV6-5 to TRBJ2-7; perhaps TRBD2 as D (7 bases). V dropped 1 base and J dropped 5 bases, with 12 bases sitting between them. CDR1 MNHEY and CDR2 SVGAGI come from the germline V gene. The CDR3 has 14 residues. CDR3 DNA sequence: TGTGCCAGCAGTTACTTCGGCGGGGGCAACGAGCAGTACTTC. It is translated as CASSYFGGGNEQYF.

This chain links TRBV5-6 with TRBJ2-7, with 11 nucleotides matching TRBD2. Trimming took 2 bases from V and 1 from J; bases not matched to a gene: 5. This CDR3 region has 16 residues. Germline-derived CDR1 and CDR2 are SGHDT and YYEEEE. For the CDR3, the DNA is TGTGCCAGCAGCTTAATGACTAGCGGGGAGTCCTACGAGCAGTACTTC. Its translation: CASSLMTSGESYEQYF.

V gene TRBV28 combines with J gene TRBJ2-1; TRBD2 matches at 8 bases. With 4 bases clipped from V and 9 bases from J, the junction kept 11 bases outside the gene matches. The CDR3 is made up of 15 amino acids. The germline CDR1 and CDR2 sequences are MDHEN and SYDVKM. Here the CDR3 reads CASSSPARGGFEQFF. For the CDR3, the DNA is TGTGCCAGCAGTTCCCCGGCCCGGGGGGGTTTTGAGCAGTTCTTC.

This clone was found a few times. The chain links TRBV4-1 to TRBJ2-2; weak D call: TRBD2 (6 bases). This CDR3 contains 12 residues. The germline gives CDR1 MGHRA, CDR2 YSYEKL. The V gene lost 8 bases and the J gene lost 5 bases, with 9 bases spanning the gap. The DNA of the CDR3 is TGCGCCAGCGAGCGGGTAACCGGGGAGCTGTTTTTT. Protein: CASERVTGELFF.

The chain combines TRBV19 with TRBJ2-3; TRBD1 matches 8 bases. CDR1 LNHDA and CDR2 SQIVND come from the germline V gene (reference sequence). The V segment lost 4 bases and the J segment 7 bases; nucleotides outside the gene matches: 4. The CDR3 is 13 residues long. CDR3 sequence reads: CASSTGGANTQYF. CDR3 nucleotide sequence: TGTGCCAGTAGTACAGGGGGCGCGAATACGCAGTATTTT.